The next 7 T cell receptor beta chains were all read from a single sample in a study of identical twins. MiXCR, run by TCRdb on the 5' RACE reads, gives a single entry per CDR3 protein. This table holds 250,000 or so distinct CDR3 sequences, approximately 7.8% found once. This sample was shared with a second study, whose subject was yellow fever vaccine responses in identical twins.

Sequenced sample: CD8+ T cells sorted from blood. All receptors derive from a woman between 18 and 29 years old in good health.

V is TRBV5-1 and J is TRBJ2-1, with 10 positions matching TRBD2. V shed 1 base, J shed 4 bases, and the junction held 14 bases outside the gene matches. The CDR3 runs 19 residues. The germline V gene encodes CDR1 SGHRS and CDR2 YFSETQ. The CDR3 sequence: CASSLLRTPMGLAYNEQFF. The CDR3 DNA follows: TGCGCCAGCAGCTTGCTGAGGACGCCCATGGGACTAGCGTACAATGAGCAGTTCTTC.

This clonotype showed up just once. The chain couples TRBV2 to TRBJ2-7, with 14 bases fitting TRBD2. The CDR3 sequence is 17 residues long. The V and J ends lost 4 bases and 2 bases, in that order; junction bases with no gene match: 7. The germline V gene has CDR1 SNHLY and CDR2 FYNNEI. The CDR3 region has the DNA TGTGCCAGCAGTGCCGGACTAGCGGGGGGAACCGCCTACGAGCAGTACTTC. As protein: CASSAGLAGGTAYEQYF. Variable domain in full (rest from reference TRBV2 and TRBJ2-7): EPEVTQTPSHQVTQMGQEVILRCVPISNHLYFYWYRQILGQKVEFLVSFYNNEISEKSEIFDDQFSVERPDGSNFTLKIRSTKLEDSAMYFCASSAGLAGGTAYEQYFGPGTRLTVT.

This clonotype was counted many times. The CDR3 DNA reads TGCAGCAAAATGAACGGGGGGGGAGGTGAGCAGTTCTTC. It is translated as CSKMNGGGGEQFF. The V and J genes are TRBV29-1 and TRBJ2-1; 8 bases are shared with TRBD2. With 8 bases clipped from V and 9 bases from J, the junction kept 12 bases outside the gene matches. CDR1 and CDR2 (germline): SQVTM, ANQGSEA. This CDR3 spans 13 amino acids.

This clonotype was seen a few times. This chain joins TRBV7-9 and TRBJ2-3; 9 bases align to TRBD2. This CDR3 has 16 residues. With 5 bases clipped from V and 5 bases from J, the junction kept 11 bases outside the gene matches. Germline V lookup: CDR1 SEHNR, CDR2 FQNEAQ (reference sequence). The CDR3, as DNA: TGTGCCAGCAGCGTGACTAGCGGTGTGCTCATAGATACGCAGTATTTT. Protein: CASSVTSGVLIDTQYF.

The V call is TRBV12-3 or TRBV12-4, the J call TRBJ2-1, with TRBD2 identical over 11 bases. The J segment lost 4 bases and the V segment lost 5 bases, leaving 4 bases of the junction unmatched. The CDR3 totals 15 residues. CDR3 loop: CASSILAGAYNEQFF. The DNA for the CDR3 is TGTGCCAGCAGTATACTAGCGGGAGCTTACAATGAGCAGTTCTTC.

This clonotype was observed a handful of times. The chain joins TRBV6-2 or TRBV6-3 to TRBJ1-1, with D unclear. The CDR3 length is 11 residues. The V end was cut by 7 bases, the J end by 3 bases, with 6 bases between. The germline CDR1 and CDR2 sequences are MNHEY and SVGEGT. DNA of the CDR3: TGTGCCAGCACGGGAGACACTGAAGCTTTCTTT. It specifies CASTGDTEAFF.

The table lists this clonotype with many counts. The chain links TRBV28 to TRBJ2-1, with 12 bases lining up with TRBD2. V trimming: 3 bases; J trimming: 8 bases; junction bases outside the gene matches: 8. The CDR3 sequence is 16 residues long. CDR1 MDHEN and CDR2 SYDVKM come from the germline V gene. This CDR3 reads CASSFLAGGRRDEQFF. The CDR3 DNA sequence: TGTGCCAGCAGTTTCCTAGCGGGAGGGCGGAGGGATGAGCAGTTCTTC. The full variable domain, completed using reference TRBV28 and TRBJ2-1, is DVKVTQSSRYLVKRTGEKVFLECVQDMDHENMFWYRQDPGLGLRLIYFSYDVKMKEKGDIPEGYSVSREKKERFSLILESASTNQTSMYLCASSFLAGGRRDEQFFGPGTRLTVL.